This paragraph covers one T cell receptor beta chain sequence. V lost 2 bases to trimming and J lost 4 bases, with 14 bases between them. CDR3 length: 15 amino acids. Germline assignment: CDR1 MNHEY and CDR2 SVGAGI. These data originate in a study of blood T cell repertoires in COVID-19. Clones were read by immunoSEQ multiplex PCR, and TCRdb kept only the in-frame ones, dropping some. This table holds hundreds of thousands of clones, approximately 89% found once. J is TRBJ1-1 and V is TRBV6-5, with D hard to call. Sequences were obtained from peripheral blood. The sequence came from a woman aged 55-69 years with COVID-19, enrolled during active disease. DNA of the CDR3: TGTGCCAGCAGTTACCGGCCGGGTGTCAGCACTGAAGCTTTCTTT. Amino acids: CASSYRPGVSTEAFF.